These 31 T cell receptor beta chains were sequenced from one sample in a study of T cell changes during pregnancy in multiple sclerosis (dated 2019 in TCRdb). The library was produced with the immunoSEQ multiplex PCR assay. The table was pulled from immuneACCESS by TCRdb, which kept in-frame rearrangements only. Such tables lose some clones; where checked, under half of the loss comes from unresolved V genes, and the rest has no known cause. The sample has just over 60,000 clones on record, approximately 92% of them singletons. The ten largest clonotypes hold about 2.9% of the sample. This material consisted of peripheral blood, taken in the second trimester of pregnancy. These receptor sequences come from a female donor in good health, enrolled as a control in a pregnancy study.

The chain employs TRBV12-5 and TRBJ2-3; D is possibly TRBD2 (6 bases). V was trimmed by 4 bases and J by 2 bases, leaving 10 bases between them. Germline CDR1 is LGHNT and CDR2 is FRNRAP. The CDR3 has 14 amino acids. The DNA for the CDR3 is TGTGCTAGTGGTTACGGCGGGGTCACAGATACGCAGTATTTT. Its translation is CASGYGGVTDTQYF.

CDR3 residues: CASRDGHATDTQYF. In nucleotides, the CDR3 is TGTGCCAGCAGAGATGGACACGCCACAGATACGCAGTATTTT. The rearrangement links TRBV2 to TRBJ2-3; possible D gene TRBD1, 5 bases. The CDR3 contains 14 residues. Looked up from germline, CDR1 is SNHLY and CDR2 is FYNNEI. Trimming pared 6 bases from V and 2 bases from J, leaving 12 bases between.

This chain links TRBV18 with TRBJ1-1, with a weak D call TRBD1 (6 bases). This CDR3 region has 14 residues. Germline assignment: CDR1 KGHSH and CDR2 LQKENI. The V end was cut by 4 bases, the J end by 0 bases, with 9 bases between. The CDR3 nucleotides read TGTGCCAGCTCACGCGACAGGCTGAACACTGAAGCTTTCTTT. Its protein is CASSRDRLNTEAFF.

The DNA for the CDR3 is TGTGCCAGTAGTATCGGGACAGGGAGGAATACGCAGTATTTT. Protein product: CASSIGTGRNTQYF. The V and J genes are TRBV19 and TRBJ2-3; 9 bases fit TRBD1. J was trimmed by 7 bases and V by 3 bases; bases with no gene match: 5. This CDR3 region has 14 residues. The germline V gene encodes CDR1 LNHDA and CDR2 SQIVND (reference sequence).

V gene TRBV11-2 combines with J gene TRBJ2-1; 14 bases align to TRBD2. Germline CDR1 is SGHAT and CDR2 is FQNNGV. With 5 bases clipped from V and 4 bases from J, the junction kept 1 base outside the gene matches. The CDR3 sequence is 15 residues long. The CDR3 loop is CASSGTSGGYNEQFF. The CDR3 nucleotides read TGTGCCAGCAGCGGGACTAGCGGGGGTTACAATGAGCAGTTCTTC.

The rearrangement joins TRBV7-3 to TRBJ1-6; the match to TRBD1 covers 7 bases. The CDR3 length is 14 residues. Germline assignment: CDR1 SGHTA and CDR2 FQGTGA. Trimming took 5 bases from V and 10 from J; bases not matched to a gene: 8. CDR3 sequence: CASSVGTESSPLHF. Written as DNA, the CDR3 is TGTGCCAGCAGCGTCGGGACAGAGAGCTCACCCCTCCACTTT.

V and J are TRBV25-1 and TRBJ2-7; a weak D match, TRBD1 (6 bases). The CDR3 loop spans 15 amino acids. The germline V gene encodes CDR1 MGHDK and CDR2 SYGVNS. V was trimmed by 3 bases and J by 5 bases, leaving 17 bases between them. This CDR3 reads CASSDPGRGLDEQYF. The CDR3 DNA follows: TGTGCCAGCAGTGACCCCGGCAGGGGCCTCGACGAGCAGTACTTC.

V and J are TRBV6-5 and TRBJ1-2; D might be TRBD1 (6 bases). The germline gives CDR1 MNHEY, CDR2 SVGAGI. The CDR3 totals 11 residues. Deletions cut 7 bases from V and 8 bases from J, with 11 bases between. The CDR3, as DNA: TGTGCCAGCACGGGGGGGCTCGGCTACACCTTC. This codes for CASTGGLGYTF.

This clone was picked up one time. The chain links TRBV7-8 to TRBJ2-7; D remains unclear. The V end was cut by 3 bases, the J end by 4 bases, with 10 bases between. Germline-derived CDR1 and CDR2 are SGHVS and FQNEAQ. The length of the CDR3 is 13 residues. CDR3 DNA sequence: TGTGCCAGCAGCTTGAACAGTCAGTACGAGCAGTACTTC. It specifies CASSLNSQYEQYF.

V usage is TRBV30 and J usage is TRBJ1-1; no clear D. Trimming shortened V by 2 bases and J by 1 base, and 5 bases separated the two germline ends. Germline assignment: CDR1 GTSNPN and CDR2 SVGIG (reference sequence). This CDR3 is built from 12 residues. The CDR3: CAWSLRNTEAFF. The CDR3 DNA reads TGTGCCTGGAGTTTGCGGAACACTGAAGCTTTCTTT.

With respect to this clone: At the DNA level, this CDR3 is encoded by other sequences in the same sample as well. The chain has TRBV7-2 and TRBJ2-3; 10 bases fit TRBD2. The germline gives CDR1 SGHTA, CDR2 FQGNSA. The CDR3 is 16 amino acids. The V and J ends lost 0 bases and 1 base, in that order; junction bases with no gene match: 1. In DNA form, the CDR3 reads TGTGCCAGCAGCTTAGCTCTAGCGGGGGGCACAGATACGCAGTATTTT. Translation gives CASSLALAGGTDTQYF.

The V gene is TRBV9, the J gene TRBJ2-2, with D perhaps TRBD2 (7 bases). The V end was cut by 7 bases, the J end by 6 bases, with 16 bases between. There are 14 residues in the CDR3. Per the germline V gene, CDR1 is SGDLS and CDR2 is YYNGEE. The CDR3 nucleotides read TGTGCCAGCGGCGAGGGGGGGGGCGCCGGGGAGCTGTTTTTT. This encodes CASGEGGGAGELFF.

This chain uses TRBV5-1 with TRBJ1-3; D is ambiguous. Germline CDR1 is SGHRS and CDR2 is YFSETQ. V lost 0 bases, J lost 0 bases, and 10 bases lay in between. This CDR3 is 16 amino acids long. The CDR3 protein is CASSLVGLFSGNTIYF. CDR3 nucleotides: TGCGCCAGCAGCTTGGTTGGTCTATTCTCTGGAAACACCATATATTTT.

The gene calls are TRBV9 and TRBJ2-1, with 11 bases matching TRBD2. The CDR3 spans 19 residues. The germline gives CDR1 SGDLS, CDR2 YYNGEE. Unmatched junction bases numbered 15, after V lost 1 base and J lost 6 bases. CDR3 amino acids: CASSVFELAGALSLNEQFF. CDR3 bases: TGTGCCAGCAGCGTATTTGAACTAGCGGGAGCTCTAAGTCTCAATGAGCAGTTCTTC.

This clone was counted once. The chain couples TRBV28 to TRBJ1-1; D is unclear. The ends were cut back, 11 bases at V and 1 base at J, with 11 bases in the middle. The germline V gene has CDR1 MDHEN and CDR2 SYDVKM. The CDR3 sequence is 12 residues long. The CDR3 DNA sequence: TGTGCCGGAAGTGGGAGGAACACTGAAGCTTTCTTT. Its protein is CAGSGRNTEAFF.

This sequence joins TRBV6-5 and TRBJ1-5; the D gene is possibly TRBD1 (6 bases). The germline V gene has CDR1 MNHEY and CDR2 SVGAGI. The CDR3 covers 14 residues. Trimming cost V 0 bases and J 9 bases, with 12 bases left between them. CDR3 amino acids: CASSYSEGEWPQHF. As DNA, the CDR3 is TGTGCCAGCAGTTACTCAGAGGGGGAGTGGCCCCAGCATTTT.

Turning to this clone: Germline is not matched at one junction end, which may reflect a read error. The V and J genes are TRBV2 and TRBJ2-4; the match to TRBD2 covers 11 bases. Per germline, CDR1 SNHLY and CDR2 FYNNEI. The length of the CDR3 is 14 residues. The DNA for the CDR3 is TGTGCGAGCAGGGTGGGACTAGCGGAGAACATTCAGTACTTC. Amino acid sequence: CASRVGLAENIQYF. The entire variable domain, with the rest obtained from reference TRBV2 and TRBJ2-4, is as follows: EPEVTQTPSHQVTQMGQEVILRCVPISNHLYFYWYRQILGQKVEFLVSFYNNEISEKSEIFDDQFSVERPDGSNFTLKIRSTKLEDSAMYFCASRVGLAENIQYFGAGTRLSVL.

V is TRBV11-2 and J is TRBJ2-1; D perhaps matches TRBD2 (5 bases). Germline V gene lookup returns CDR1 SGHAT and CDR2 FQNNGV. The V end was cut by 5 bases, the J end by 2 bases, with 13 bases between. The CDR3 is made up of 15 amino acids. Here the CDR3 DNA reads TGTGCCAGCAGCCCGGGGATAGCCCCCTACAATGAGCAGTTCTTC. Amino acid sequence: CASSPGIAPYNEQFF.

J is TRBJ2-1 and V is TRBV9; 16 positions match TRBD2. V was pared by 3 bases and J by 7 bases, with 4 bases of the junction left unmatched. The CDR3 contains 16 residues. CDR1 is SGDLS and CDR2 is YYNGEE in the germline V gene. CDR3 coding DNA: TGTGCCAGCAGCGCGCGGGGACTAGCGGGAGGGAATGAGCAGTTCTTC. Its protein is CASSARGLAGGNEQFF.

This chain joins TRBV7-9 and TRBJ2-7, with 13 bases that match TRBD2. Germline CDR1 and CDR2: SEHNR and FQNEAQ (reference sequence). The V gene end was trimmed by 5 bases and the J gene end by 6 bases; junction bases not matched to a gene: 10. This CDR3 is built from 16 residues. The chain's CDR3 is CASSERGLAGDPEQYF. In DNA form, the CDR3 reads TGTGCCAGCAGCGAACGAGGACTAGCGGGGGACCCCGAGCAGTACTTC.

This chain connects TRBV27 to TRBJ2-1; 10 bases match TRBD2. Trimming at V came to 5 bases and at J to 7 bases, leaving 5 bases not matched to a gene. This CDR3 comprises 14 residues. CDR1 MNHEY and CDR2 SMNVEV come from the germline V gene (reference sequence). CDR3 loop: CASSLQGLANEQFF. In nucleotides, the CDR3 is TGTGCCAGCAGTCTGCAGGGACTAGCGAATGAGCAGTTCTTC.

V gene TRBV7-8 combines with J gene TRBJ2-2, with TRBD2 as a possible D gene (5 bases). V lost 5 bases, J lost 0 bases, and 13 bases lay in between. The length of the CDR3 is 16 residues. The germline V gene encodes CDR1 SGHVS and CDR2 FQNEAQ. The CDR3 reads CASSLREGSNTGELFF. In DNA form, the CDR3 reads TGTGCCAGCAGCCTTCGGGAAGGGTCGAACACCGGGGAGCTGTTTTTT.

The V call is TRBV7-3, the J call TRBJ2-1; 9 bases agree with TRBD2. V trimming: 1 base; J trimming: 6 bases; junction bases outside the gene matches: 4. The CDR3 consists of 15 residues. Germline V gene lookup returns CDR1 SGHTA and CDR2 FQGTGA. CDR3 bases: TGTGCCAGCAGCTTAATGGCGGGAGGGAGCAATGAGCAGTTCTTC. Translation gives CASSLMAGGSNEQFF.

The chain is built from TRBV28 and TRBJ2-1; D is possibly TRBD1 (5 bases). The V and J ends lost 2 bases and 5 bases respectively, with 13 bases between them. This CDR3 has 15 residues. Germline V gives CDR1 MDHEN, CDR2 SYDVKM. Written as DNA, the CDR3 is TGTGCCAGCAGTTTACAGGGCAATGTCCACAATGAGCAGTTCTTC. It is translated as CASSLQGNVHNEQFF. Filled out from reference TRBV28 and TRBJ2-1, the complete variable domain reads DVKVTQSSRYLVKRTGEKVFLECVQDMDHENMFWYRQDPGLGLRLIYFSYDVKMKEKGDIPEGYSVSREKKERFSLILESASTNQTSMYLCASSLQGNVHNEQFFGPGTRLTVL.

CDR3 sequence reads: CASSEGQGTNYGYTF. CDR3 bases: TGTGCCAGCAGTGAAGGACAGGGAACTAACTATGGCTACACCTTC. The genes are TRBV6-1 and TRBJ1-2, with 7 nucleotides matching TRBD1. With 1 base clipped from V and 0 bases from J, the junction kept 2 bases outside the gene matches. From germline, CDR1 is MNHNS and CDR2 SASEGT. This CDR3 spans 15 amino acids.

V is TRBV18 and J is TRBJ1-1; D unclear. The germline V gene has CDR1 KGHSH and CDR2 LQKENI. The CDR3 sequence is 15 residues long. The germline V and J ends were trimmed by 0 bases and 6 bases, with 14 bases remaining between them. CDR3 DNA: TGTGCCAGCTCACCACCCGTGGCGGGGTGGGCTGAAGCTTTCTTT. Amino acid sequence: CASSPPVAGWAEAFF.

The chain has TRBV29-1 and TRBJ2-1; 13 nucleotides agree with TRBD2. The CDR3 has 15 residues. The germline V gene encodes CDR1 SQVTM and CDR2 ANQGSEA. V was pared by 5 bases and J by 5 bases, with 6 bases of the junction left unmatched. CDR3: CSVLGTSGKNNEQFF. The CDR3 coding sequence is TGCAGCGTTTTGGGGACTAGCGGGAAGAACAATGAGCAGTTCTTC.

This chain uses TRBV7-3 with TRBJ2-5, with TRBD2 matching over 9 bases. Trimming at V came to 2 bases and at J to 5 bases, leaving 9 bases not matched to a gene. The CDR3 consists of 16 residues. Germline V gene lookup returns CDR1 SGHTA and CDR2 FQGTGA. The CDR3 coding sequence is TGTGCCAGCAGCTTATCCCCCCAGCTAGCGGGGGAGACCCAGTACTTC. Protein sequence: CASSLSPQLAGETQYF.

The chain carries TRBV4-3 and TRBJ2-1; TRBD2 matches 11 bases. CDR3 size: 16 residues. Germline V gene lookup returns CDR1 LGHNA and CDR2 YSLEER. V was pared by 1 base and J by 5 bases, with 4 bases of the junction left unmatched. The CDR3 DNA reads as TGCGCCAGCAGCCAAGTAGGTAGCGGGAGGGACAATGAGCAGTTCTTC. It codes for CASSQVGSGRDNEQFF.

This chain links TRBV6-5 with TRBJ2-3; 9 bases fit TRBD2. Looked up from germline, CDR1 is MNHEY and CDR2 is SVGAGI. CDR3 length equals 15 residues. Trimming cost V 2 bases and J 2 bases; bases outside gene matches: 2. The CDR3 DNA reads TGTGCCAGCAGTTACAGCGGGGGGAACACAGATACGCAGTATTTT. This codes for CASSYSGGNTDTQYF.

The CDR3 region is CASSHPGGREQYF. The CDR3 region has the DNA TGTGCCAGCAGCCATCCGGGGGGGCGCGAGCAGTACTTC. This sequence joins TRBV7-9 and TRBJ2-7; 8 bases match TRBD2. Germline V gene sequence: CDR1 SEHNR, CDR2 FQNEAQ (reference sequence). J lost 6 bases, V lost 5 bases, and 6 bases had no gene match. This CDR3 has 13 amino acids.